The present T cell receptor beta chain was sequenced within a study of CD8+ T cells in alopecia areata. Study-wide results and limits: Greater clonality was observed in lesional scalp samples, especially alopecia totalis/universalis, versus normal scalp.

Patients with alopecia areata provided lesional scalp punch biopsies as well as peripheral blood. CD4+ and CD8+ T cells were sorted from PBMCs. Points on this clone: Antigen: not known.

The sequencing template was cDNA reverse transcribed from extracted RNA. Data came from immunoSEQ multiplex PCR; TCRdb stores just in-frame clones and leaves some out. The sample has roughly 120,000 clones, roughly two fifths seen once. Material: CD4+ T cells sorted from blood. The sequence derives from a human donor with alopecia areata.

The CDR3 nucleotides read TGTGCCAGCAGTTTATCCGGGACAGGAGGCAAAAACATTCAGTACTTC. Protein product: CASSLSGTGGKNIQYF. V is TRBV28 and J is TRBJ2-4; 8 bases map to TRBD1. The CDR3 contains 16 residues. J was trimmed by 3 bases and V by 1 base; bases with no gene match: 5. The germline V gene has CDR1 MDHEN and CDR2 SYDVKM. The variable domain in full, with the rest retrieved from reference TRBV28 and TRBJ2-4, is DVKVTQSSRYLVKRTGEKVFLECVQDMDHENMFWYRQDPGLGLRLIYFSYDVKMKEKGDIPEGYSVSREKKERFSLILESASTNQTSMYLCASSLSGTGGKNIQYFGAGTRLSVL.